This is a list of T cell receptor beta chains from one sample in a study of OX40 agonist ivuxolimab in advanced cancers. Sequencing was performed with immunoSEQ multiplex PCR; in TCRdb, only in-frame clones are kept and a portion is missing. The table has around 62,000 clones, 86% seen once. The sequences come from CD4+ or CD8+ T cells sorted from blood, collected in a trial of the OX40 agonist ivuxolimab. Receptors originate from an adult with an advanced solid tumor such as melanoma, head and neck, liver or kidney cancer. The CDR3 runs from the conserved cysteine through the conserved F or W. D genes are given only for firm matches. Clone size is given for some rows only: seen once, a few or many times, or a class if the clone is expanded.

J	V	size	D	CDR3	DNA
TRBJ1-4	TRBV5-1	NA	TRBD1	CASSWDRGNEKLFF	TGCGCCAGCAGCTGGGACAGGGGAAATGAAAAACTGTTTTTT
TRBJ2-6	TRBV18	NA	NA	CASSPPLTGANVLTF	TGTGCCAGCTCACCACCTCTAACCGGGGCCAACGTCCTGACTTTC
TRBJ1-1	TRBV7-3	NA	NA	CASSPQQETEAFF	TGTGCCAGCAGCCCACAGCAGGAGACTGAAGCTTTCTTT
TRBJ2-5	TRBV5-4	NA	TRBD1	CASSYDRGDETQYF	TGTGCCAGCAGCTACGACAGGGGCGACGAGACCCAGTACTTC
TRBJ1-3	TRBV6-1	NA	TRBD1	CASSEAGTGDGNTIYF	TGTGCCAGCAGTGAGGCCGGGACAGGGGATGGAAACACCATATATTTT
TRBJ2-1	TRBV19	few	NA	CASSANAYRFVQFF	TGTGCCAGTAGTGCCAACGCCTACAGGTTTGTGCAGTTCTTC
TRBJ2-3	TRBV29-1	NA	TRBD2	CSVGYSSGRALDTQYF	TGCAGCGTTGGGTACTCCAGCGGGAGGGCCCTGGATACGCAGTATTTT
TRBJ2-1	TRBV5-4	NA	TRBD2	CASSLAGGMEFF	TGTGCCAGCAGCTTGGCCGGGGGGATGGAGTTCTTC
TRBJ2-1	TRBV9	NA	NA	CASSVGLPYEQFF	TGTGCCAGCAGCGTAGGTCTGCCGTATGAGCAGTTCTTC
TRBJ1-5	TRBV4-1	few	NA	CASSQGHSNQPQHF	TGCGCCAGCAGCCAAGGCCATAGCAATCAGCCCCAGCATTTT
TRBJ2-4	TRBV11-2	NA	NA	CASSSLTRAHIQYF	TGTGCCAGCAGCTCTTTGACTAGGGCGCACATTCAGTACTTC
TRBJ2-2	TRBV6-5	NA	NA	CASSWDRTTGELFF	TGTGCCAGCAGTTGGGACCGGACCACCGGGGAGCTGTTTTTT
TRBJ2-7	TRBV5-1	NA	NA	CASRRQRYSYEQYF	TGCGCCAGCAGGCGACAGCGCTACTCCTACGAGCAGTACTTC